The 26 T cell receptor beta chains below all came from one sample that was sequenced in a study of response to subunit inactivated influenza vaccine. A single record per CDR3 protein comes from TCRdb applying MiXCR to the RT-PCR reads. The sample has more than 700,000 distinct CDR3 sequences; 21% are singletons. The specimen was PBMCs from blood, collected 4 to 6 days after vaccination. These receptors were collected from a middle-aged man who received an inactivated influenza vaccine.

Only a few counts were recorded for this clonotype. The rearrangement uses TRBV10-3 and TRBJ2-7; perhaps TRBD2 as D (6 bases). The CDR3 is made up of 13 amino acids. V lost 6 bases to trimming and J lost 3 bases, with 12 bases between them. From germline, CDR1 is ENHRY and CDR2 SYGVKD. Here the CDR3 reads CAISRDSNYEQYF. DNA for the CDR3: TGTGCCATCAGCAGGGACTCCAACTACGAGCAGTACTTC.

CDR3 amino acids: CASSPRGERKQYF. CDR3 in DNA: TGTGCCAGCAGTCCGCGGGGGGAGCGGAAGCAGTACTTC. The V call is TRBV6-2 or TRBV6-3, the J call TRBJ2-7; 8 nucleotides match TRBD2. The CDR3 contains 13 residues. Germline loops: CDR1 MNHEY, CDR2 SVGEGT. V gave up 5 bases and J gave up 8 bases; unmatched junction bases: 8.

Points on this clonotype: A single base separates this from a much larger clone, so it may be a read error. This rearrangement joins TRBV3-1 to TRBJ1-2; TRBD1 is a possible D gene (5 bases). Per the germline V gene, CDR1 is LGHDT and CDR2 is YNNKEL (reference sequence). Trimming removed 5 bases from V and 3 bases from J, with 7 bases in between. The CDR3 length is 12 residues. CDR3 nucleotide sequence: TGTGCCAGCAGCATAGGGGACTATGGCTACACCTTC. Protein product: CASSIGDYGYTF.

This clonotype was observed once. The chain couples TRBV6-1 to TRBJ2-1; the match to TRBD1 covers 7 bases. This CDR3 is 14 amino acids long. Germline V gene sequence: CDR1 MNHNS, CDR2 SASEGT. V shed 7 bases and J 3 bases; nucleotides not matched to a gene: 6. The CDR3 nucleotides are TGTGCCAGCACCGGGCAGGGGGACTACAATGAGCAGTTCTTC. The encoded protein is CASTGQGDYNEQFF.

The rearrangement uses TRBV12-3 or TRBV12-4 and TRBJ2-7; D unclear. The CDR3 has 13 residues. V was shortened by 3 bases and J by 3 bases, with 9 bases between the two germline ends. CDR3 DNA sequence: TGTGCCAGCAGTTTTACAGCTCTCTACGAGCAGTACTTC. It specifies CASSFTALYEQYF.

V gene TRBV19 combines with J gene TRBJ2-7; D possibly corresponds to TRBD1 (6 bases). The germline V and J ends were trimmed by 4 bases and 5 bases, with 12 bases remaining between them. Germline V CDR1 and CDR2: LNHDA, SQIVND (reference sequence). The CDR3 covers 13 residues. The CDR3 is CASSSWQGHEQYF. The DNA for the CDR3 is TGTGCCAGTAGTAGTTGGCAGGGGCACGAGCAGTACTTC.

The rearrangement uses TRBV20-1 and TRBJ1-1, with no clear D. CDR1 and CDR2 from the germline V gene are DFQATT and SNEGSKA (reference sequence). This CDR3 has 13 amino acids. Trimming removed 4 bases from V and 4 bases from J, with 13 bases in between. The CDR3 is CSATYARTTEAFF. The DNA for the CDR3 is TGCAGTGCTACTTATGCGAGGACCACTGAAGCTTTCTTT.

The rearrangement uses TRBV20-1 and TRBJ1-4; D is undetermined. The CDR3 loop spans 12 amino acids. The V gene lost 7 bases and the J gene lost 6 bases, with 12 bases spanning the gap. Per germline, CDR1 DFQATT and CDR2 SNEGSKA (reference sequence). CDR3 loop: CSVSDGDEKLFF. As DNA, the CDR3 is TGCAGTGTCTCGGATGGGGATGAAAAACTGTTTTTT.

This clonotype appeared many times. The J gene is TRBJ2-1, the V gene TRBV20-1, with D maybe TRBD2 (7 bases). The CDR3 loop spans 14 amino acids. Trimming left V 3 bases short and J 5 bases short, with 14 bases between. CDR1 DFQATT and CDR2 SNEGSKA come from the germline V gene (reference sequence). CDR3 coding DNA: TGCAGTGCTAGGGACAGCGGGACAAACAATGAGCAGTTCTTC. Its protein is CSARDSGTNNEQFF.

This clonotype was seen just once. The chain links TRBV19 to TRBJ2-7, with 8 bases lining up with TRBD2. Germline V gene sequence: CDR1 LNHDA, CDR2 SQIVND (reference sequence). The J segment lost 2 bases and the V segment lost 3 bases, leaving 6 bases of the junction unmatched. The CDR3 is 15 amino acids. CDR3 nucleotide sequence: TGTGCCAGTAGTATTGGTAGCGGGATCGCCTACGAGCAGTACTTC. Protein product: CASSIGSGIAYEQYF.

The chain links TRBV6-1 to TRBJ1-4, with 7 positions matching TRBD1. The germline V gene encodes CDR1 MNHNS and CDR2 SASEGT. This CDR3 comprises 17 residues. Trimming at V came to 6 bases and at J to 7 bases, leaving 17 bases not matched to a gene. The CDR3 DNA reads TGTGCCAGCAGATTCCCTGCTGGACAGGTGGAGGGTGAAAAACTGTTTTTT. Encoded protein: CASRFPAGQVEGEKLFF.

This clonotype came up a few times. CDR3 protein: CASRLLGNTGELFF. The CDR3 DNA follows: TGTGCCAGCCGCCTGCTGGGAAACACCGGGGAGCTGTTTTTT. This sequence joins TRBV11-2 and TRBJ2-2; D call uncertain. The V end was cut by 8 bases, the J end by 2 bases, with 12 bases between. This CDR3 is 14 amino acids long. Germline V gene lookup returns CDR1 SGHAT and CDR2 FQNNGV. The full variable domain, in which reference TRBV11-2 and TRBJ2-2 provide the parts outside the CDR3, is EAGVAQSPRYKIIEKRQSVAFWCNPISGHATLYWYQQILGQGPKLLIQFQNNGVVDDSQLPKDRFSAERLKGVDSTLKIQPAKLEDSAVYLCASRLLGNTGELFFGEGSRLTVL.

This clonotype was recorded only once. The V gene is TRBV7-9, the J gene TRBJ2-7, with D unclear. This CDR3 spans 15 amino acids. V lost 2 bases and J lost 0, with 11 bases in between. The V gene's germline CDR1 is SEHNR and CDR2 FQNEAQ (reference sequence). The CDR3 nucleotides are TGTGCCAGCAGCTTACCTCAGGCAGTCTCCTACGAGCAGTACTTC. It yields the protein CASSLPQAVSYEQYF.

This clonotype was seen at least ten times. V gene TRBV7-3 combines with J gene TRBJ2-2; 7 positions match TRBD2. Germline values: CDR1 SGHTA, CDR2 FQGTGA. Trimming cost V 2 bases and J 0 bases; bases outside gene matches: 0. This CDR3 is built from 15 residues. The CDR3 reads CASSLLAANTGELFF. In nucleotides, the CDR3 is TGTGCCAGCAGCTTACTAGCGGCGAACACCGGGGAGCTGTTTTTT.

This sequence joins TRBV7-9 and TRBJ1-1; a possible D gene is TRBD1 (6 bases). Deletions cut 1 base from V and 5 bases from J, with 11 bases between. The germline gives CDR1 SEHNR, CDR2 FQNEAQ (reference sequence). This CDR3 has 14 amino acids. The CDR3 protein is CASSLDRAKTEAFF. The CDR3 nucleotides are TGTGCCAGCAGCTTAGACAGGGCAAAAACTGAAGCTTTCTTT.

This chain joins TRBV2 and TRBJ2-3; D unclear. The CDR3 is 13 amino acids. The germline gives CDR1 SNHLY, CDR2 FYNNEI. The V end lost 11 bases, the J end lost 6 bases, and 18 bases lay between the germline ends. CDR3 sequence: CAATKENSDTQYF. The CDR3 DNA follows: TGTGCCGCGACGAAGGAAAATTCGGATACGCAGTATTTT.

This chain connects TRBV6-1 to TRBJ2-4, with D uncertain. Between the trimmed V and J ends, which lost 1 base and 9 bases, there was a span of 7 bases. Germline CDR1 reads MNHNS; CDR2 reads SASEGT. CDR3 length equals 12 residues. Here the CDR3 reads CASSEGASIQYF. DNA for the CDR3: TGTGCCAGCAGTGAAGGAGCAAGCATTCAGTACTTC.

The rearrangement links TRBV12-3 or TRBV12-4 to TRBJ1-1; D not resolved. The CDR3 loop spans 14 amino acids. The ends were cut back, 3 bases at V and 6 bases at J, with 14 bases in the middle. The CDR3 here is CASSLVGRRAEAFF. The CDR3 DNA follows: TGTGCCAGCAGTTTGGTAGGGAGAAGGGCTGAAGCTTTCTTT.

J is TRBJ2-3 and V is TRBV10-3; TRBD1 matches 9 bases. The V segment lost 11 bases and the J segment 4 bases; nucleotides outside the gene matches: 13. The length of the CDR3 is 15 residues. Germline CDR1 and CDR2: ENHRY and SYGVKD. CDR3 sequence reads: CAAKTGGVASDTQYF. The CDR3 nucleotides read TGTGCCGCTAAAACAGGGGGCGTTGCGTCAGATACGCAGTATTTT.

The V and J genes are TRBV11-2 and TRBJ2-7, with 9 bases identical to TRBD1. J gave up 4 bases and V 6 bases, and 4 bases lay outside the gene matches. This CDR3 region has 13 residues. In germline, CDR1 is SGHAT, CDR2 FQNNGV. The CDR3 DNA follows: TGTGCCAGCAGTGGACAGGGGAAATACGAGCAGTACTTC. Protein product: CASSGQGKYEQYF.

The chain combines TRBV7-7 with TRBJ2-7; possible D gene TRBD1, 5 bases. CDR1 and CDR2 (germline): SSHAT, FNYEAQ (reference sequence). The V end lost 5 bases, the J end lost 3 bases, and 17 bases lay between the germline ends. The CDR3 extends over 15 amino acids. As DNA, the CDR3 is TGTGCCAGCAGCCTCCAGATTCCTAGGGGCTACGAGCAGTACTTC. Amino acids: CASSLQIPRGYEQYF.

This clonotype was observed a few times. The CDR3 region is CASSQDHTGTAYEQYF. Here the CDR3 DNA reads TGCGCCAGCAGCCAAGATCATACCGGGACGGCCTACGAGCAGTACTTC. The chain combines TRBV4-3 with TRBJ2-7; perhaps D is TRBD1 or TRBD2 (5 bases each). V was clipped by 0 bases and J by 2 bases, with 14 bases between them. There are 16 residues in the CDR3. Germline V gene data show CDR1 as LGHNA and CDR2 as YSLEER.

The chain has TRBV7-9 and TRBJ2-5; 7 positions agree with TRBD1. The V gene end was trimmed by 4 bases and the J gene end by 2 bases; junction bases not matched to a gene: 10. Germline CDR1 reads SEHNR; CDR2 reads FQNEAQ (reference sequence). CDR3 length equals 16 residues. The CDR3: CASSWKTGSEQETQYF. CDR3 nucleotide sequence: TGTGCCAGCAGCTGGAAGACAGGGAGCGAACAAGAGACCCAGTACTTC. The full variable domain, in which reference TRBV7-9 and TRBJ2-5 provide the parts outside the CDR3, is DTGVSQNPRHKITKRGQNVTFRCDPISEHNRLYWYRQTLGQGPEFLTYFQNEAQLEKSRLLSDRFSAERPKGSFSTLEIQRTEQGDSAMYLCASSWKTGSEQETQYFGPGTRLLVL.

The chain combines TRBV7-2 with TRBJ1-2, with D hard to call. V dropped 1 base and J dropped 3 bases, with 9 bases sitting between them. Germline CDR1 and CDR2: SGHTA and FQGNSA. CDR3 length: 14 amino acids. CDR3 in DNA: TGTGCCAGCAGCTTAGAAGTGCACTACTATGGCTACACCTTC. This gives the protein CASSLEVHYYGYTF.

The J gene is TRBJ2-5, the V gene TRBV11-1; the match to TRBD2 covers 7 bases. The length of the CDR3 is 14 residues. J gave up 5 bases and V 2 bases, and 5 bases lay outside the gene matches. CDR1 and CDR2 (germline): SGHAT, FQDESV (reference sequence). DNA for the CDR3: TGTGCCAGCAGCTTAAGGGACTATGACGAGACCCAGTACTTC. It encodes CASSLRDYDETQYF.

V usage is TRBV4-2 and J usage is TRBJ2-4; possibly TRBD1 for D (6 bases). The V end lost 2 bases, the J end lost 0 bases, and 17 bases lay between the germline ends. The CDR3 extends over 18 amino acids. Germline lookup yields CDR1 LGHNA and CDR2 YNFKEQ. The CDR3 nucleotides read TGTGCCAGCAGCCAACCCACGGGGACATCCCTAGCCAAAAACATTCAGTACTTC. Encoded protein: CASSQPTGTSLAKNIQYF.